This TCR beta chain was sequenced for a study of cytomegalovirus exposure and HLA in healthy donors. A remark on this clone: What it recognizes is unknown.

CDR1 KGHSH and CDR2 LQKENI come from the germline V gene. This CDR3 comprises 20 residues. The V and J ends lost 0 bases and 4 bases respectively, with 25 bases between them. The study, taken as a whole, reports: Association of a missense DCLRE1C variant with TCR beta V- and J-gene trimming was reported in a later analysis. A reported reduction in N-insertions relative to the approximately 690-donor mean was seen in an Asian-associated ancestry cluster in a later analysis. As a later analysis showed, several of the most significant clusters appeared to be linked to common viral pathogens. Researchers catalogued roughly 170 TCR beta chains as cytomegalovirus-associated.

Use of 60 Vbeta and 13 Jbeta primers characterized the PCR. Libraries were prepared by immunoSEQ multiplex PCR; TCRdb keeps only in-frame clonotypes and omits some of them. Here the sample spans about 190,000 clones, under 85% being singletons. Input material: PBMCs. This chain connects TRBV18 to TRBJ1-3; D might be TRBD1 (6 bases). This clonotype was obtained from a woman aged 18-29 years in good health and CMV-seronegative. CDR3 nucleotides: TGTGCCAGCTCACCACCCCCCGAGACAGGTCCCGCGCAGGCAGGAAACACCATATATTTT. This sequence encodes CASSPPPETGPAQAGNTIYF. The full variable domain, with the rest looked up from reference TRBV18 and TRBJ1-3, is NAGVMQNPRHLVRRRGQEARLRCSPMKGHSHVYWYRQLPEEGLKFMVYLQKENIIDESGMPKERFSAEFPKEGPSILRIQQVVRGDSAAYFCASSPPPETGPAQAGNTIYFGEGSWLTVV.